One and the same sample provided the 23 T cell receptor beta chains below, sequenced in a study of blood T cell repertoires in COVID-19. Profiling relied on immunoSEQ multiplex PCR, and the TCRdb table lists in-frame clones only, not all of them. The sample lists about 78,000 clones, around nine tenths occurring once. The specimen sequenced was peripheral blood. The receptors were gathered from a man between 50 and 59 years old with active or convalescent COVID-19.

V and J are TRBV29-1 and TRBJ1-2; 9 nucleotides agree with TRBD1. Germline loops: CDR1 SQVTM, CDR2 ANQGSEA. The CDR3 is 14 residues long. Trimming took 7 bases from V and 6 from J; bases not matched to a gene: 12. CDR3 nucleotide sequence: TGCAGCGCGGACAGGGGAGAACTAGGGGATGGCTACACCTTC. Its protein is CSADRGELGDGYTF.

The chain is built from TRBV9 and TRBJ2-7; 10 bases are a match to TRBD1. V was clipped by 2 bases and J by 5 bases; unmatched bases: 4. The V gene's germline CDR1 is SGDLS and CDR2 YYNGEE. The CDR3 length is 14 residues. Here the CDR3 reads CASSVGQGRNEQYF. CDR3 nucleotides: TGTGCCAGCAGCGTGGGACAGGGGCGGAACGAGCAGTACTTC.

This rearrangement joins TRBV7-9 to TRBJ2-3; D is ambiguous. Trimming stripped 5 bases from V and 1 base from J, with 10 bases between. CDR3 length: 14 amino acids. The germline V gene has CDR1 SEHNR and CDR2 FQNEAQ (reference sequence). The CDR3 sequence: CASSQDQGTDTQYF. The CDR3 nucleotides read TGTGCCAGCAGCCAAGACCAGGGCACAGATACGCAGTATTTT. Complete variable domain (other parts from reference TRBV7-9 and TRBJ2-3): DTGVSQNPRHKITKRGQNVTFRCDPISEHNRLYWYRQTLGQGPEFLTYFQNEAQLEKSRLLSDRFSAERPKGSFSTLEIQRTEQGDSAMYLCASSQDQGTDTQYFGPGTRLTVL.

The gene calls are TRBV30 and TRBJ1-6; 8 positions agree with TRBD1. Per germline, CDR1 GTSNPN and CDR2 SVGIG (reference sequence). The CDR3 covers 14 residues. The V segment lost 0 bases and the J segment 10 bases; nucleotides outside the gene matches: 5. CDR3 amino acids: CAWSVPGGRSPLHF. CDR3 coding DNA: TGTGCCTGGAGTGTGCCAGGGGGCAGGTCACCCCTCCACTTT. Full variable domain (outside the CDR3, taken from reference TRBV30 and TRBJ1-6): SQTIHQWPATLVQPVGSPLSLECTVEGTSNPNLYWYRQAAGRGLQLLFYSVGIGQISSEVPQNLSASRPQDRQFILSSKKLLLSDSGFYLCAWSVPGGRSPLHFGNGTRLTVT.

This chain connects TRBV27 to TRBJ2-7; 9 bases map to TRBD1. Trimming removed 5 bases from V and 3 bases from J; junction bases left unmatched: 8. Germline CDR1 MNHEY, CDR2 SMNVEV (reference sequence). The CDR3 length is 15 residues. The CDR3 sequence: CASSLPGQGFYEQYF. The CDR3 DNA is TGTGCCAGCAGTCTACCGGGACAGGGATTCTACGAGCAGTACTTC.

V is TRBV12-3 or TRBV12-4 and J is TRBJ2-5; 10 positions match TRBD2. V was clipped by 8 bases and J by 1 base; unmatched bases: 1. This CDR3 is 13 amino acids long. The CDR3 DNA reads TGTGCCAGCGCTAGCGGGGGCCAAGAGACCCAGTACTTC. It yields the protein CASASGGQETQYF.

This chain uses TRBV27 with TRBJ1-6; no reliable D call. Germline V CDR1 and CDR2: MNHEY, SMNVEV (reference sequence). Trimming cost V 3 bases and J 5 bases, with 17 bases left between them. The CDR3 sequence is 17 residues long. The CDR3 reads CASSFAGMGVNNSPLHF. As DNA, the CDR3 is TGTGCCAGCAGTTTTGCCGGCATGGGAGTCAATAATTCACCCCTCCACTTT.

The chain has TRBV19 and TRBJ2-4, with TRBD1 matching 7 bases. CDR3 length: 15 residues. Germline V gene lookup returns CDR1 LNHDA and CDR2 SQIVND (reference sequence). J gave up 0 bases and V 7 bases, and 6 bases lay outside the gene matches. The CDR3 is CASMMTGIAKNIQYF. CDR3 DNA: TGTGCCAGTATGATGACAGGGATAGCCAAAAACATTCAGTACTTC.

This sequence joins TRBV3-1 (or the pseudogene TRBV3-2) and TRBJ2-5; D is unclear. The germline gives CDR1 LGHDT, CDR2 YNNKEL (reference sequence). The CDR3 is 13 residues long. V dropped 4 bases and J dropped 5 bases, with 11 bases sitting between them. CDR3 in amino acids: CASSPTSRETQYF. In nucleotides, the CDR3 is TGTGCCAGCAGCCCCACGTCGCGGGAGACCCAGTACTTC.

This clone appeared a single time. V gene TRBV5-6 combines with J gene TRBJ2-2; possible D gene TRBD2, 6 bases. V was clipped by 0 bases and J by 1 base, with 10 bases between them. From germline, CDR1 is SGHDT and CDR2 YYEEEE. The CDR3 covers 16 residues. The CDR3 DNA sequence: TGTGCCAGCAGCTTGGCGGTAGCGGTGAACACCGGGGAGCTGTTTTTT. Its translation is CASSLAVAVNTGELFF.

The chain is built from TRBV28 and TRBJ2-1, with 12 nucleotides matching TRBD2. The CDR3 runs 14 residues. Trimming removed 7 bases from V and 7 bases from J; junction bases left unmatched: 5. Germline CDR1 and CDR2: MDHEN and SYDVKM. The CDR3: CASNLAGGPNEQFF. The DNA for the CDR3 is TGTGCCAGCAATCTAGCGGGGGGGCCAAATGAGCAGTTCTTC.

The J gene is TRBJ1-1, the V gene TRBV7-9; maybe TRBD1 (5 bases). Per the germline V gene, CDR1 is SEHNR and CDR2 is FQNEAQ (reference sequence). Trimming stripped 7 bases from V and 0 bases from J, with 18 bases between. The CDR3 sequence is 16 residues long. CDR3 protein: CASILIPRALNTEAFF. Here the CDR3 DNA reads TGTGCCAGCATCCTTATCCCCAGGGCCTTGAACACTGAAGCTTTCTTT.

Here the CDR3 reads CASSIDWSSYNEQFF. The CDR3, as DNA: TGTGCCAGTAGTATAGACTGGAGCTCCTACAATGAGCAGTTCTTC. The chain has TRBV19 and TRBJ2-1; D is undetermined. The CDR3 covers 15 residues. V gave up 0 bases and J gave up 0 bases, with 6 bases separating them. Germline CDR1 reads LNHDA; CDR2 reads SQIVND (reference sequence). The full variable domain, rest sourced from reference TRBV19 and TRBJ2-1, is DGGITQSPKYLFRKEGQNVTLSCEQNLNHDAMYWYRQDPGQGLRLIYYSQIVNDFQKGDIAEGYSVSREKKESFPLTVTSAQKNPTAFYLCASSIDWSSYNEQFFGPGTRLTVL.

V usage is TRBV4-1 and J usage is TRBJ2-3, with D possibly being TRBD1 (6 bases). CDR3 size: 15 residues. Germline V gene sequence: CDR1 MGHRA, CDR2 YSYEKL. Trimming removed 0 bases from V and 2 bases from J, with 9 bases in between. The CDR3 loop is CASSQDRTDTDTQYF. The CDR3 nucleotides are TGCGCCAGCAGCCAAGATCGGACAGACACAGATACGCAGTATTTT.

The chain carries TRBV24-1 and TRBJ1-1; perhaps TRBD1 as D (5 bases). Trimming cost V 6 bases and J 9 bases, with 10 bases left between them. The CDR3 consists of 11 residues. The germline CDR1 and CDR2 sequences are KGHDR and SFDVKD. In DNA, the CDR3 is TGTGCCACCAGTTCCCAGGGCCAAGCTTTCTTT. It specifies CATSSQGQAFF.

This chain joins TRBV2 and TRBJ1-4, with 9 bases lining up with TRBD1. V dropped 3 bases and J dropped 7; count of bases not matched to a gene: 3. The CDR3 runs 14 residues. Germline V CDR1 and CDR2: SNHLY, FYNNEI. Written as DNA, the CDR3 is TGTGCCAGCAGTGAGGGGACAGGGTTTGAAAAACTGTTTTTT. It translates to CASSEGTGFEKLFF. Supplemented by reference TRBV2 and TRBJ1-4, the full variable domain reads EPEVTQTPSHQVTQMGQEVILRCVPISNHLYFYWYRQILGQKVEFLVSFYNNEISEKSEIFDDQFSVERPDGSNFTLKIRSTKLEDSAMYFCASSEGTGFEKLFFGSGTQLSVL.

The rearrangement joins TRBV28 to TRBJ2-7, with D perhaps TRBD2 (5 bases). Germline values: CDR1 MDHEN, CDR2 SYDVKM. The length of the CDR3 is 14 residues. Trimming stripped 6 bases from V and 2 bases from J, with 14 bases between. CDR3 nucleotide sequence: TGTGCCAGCAGATCGAGATCGGGGACCTACGAGCAGTACTTC. Translation gives CASRSRSGTYEQYF.

The chain employs TRBV5-1 and TRBJ1-3, with D possibly TRBD1 on 5 matching bases. V lost 4 bases and J 0 bases, leaving 8 bases between the germline ends. The CDR3 extends over 14 amino acids. Germline V CDR1 and CDR2: SGHRS, YFSETQ. The CDR3 loop is CASSGTFSGNTIYF. The CDR3 nucleotides read TGCGCCAGCAGCGGGACTTTCTCTGGAAACACCATATATTTT.

This chain connects TRBV4-3 to TRBJ2-3; D not resolved. The V gene's germline CDR1 is LGHNA and CDR2 YSLEER. V lost 1 base and J lost 0, with 5 bases in between. The CDR3 runs 14 residues. For the CDR3, the DNA is TGCGCCAGCAGCCAAGCCGAGAGCACAGATACGCAGTATTTT. Translation gives CASSQAESTDTQYF.

J is TRBJ2-6 and V is TRBV6-5, with TRBD1 matching 8 bases. This CDR3 is 15 amino acids long. Germline loops: CDR1 MNHEY, CDR2 SVGAGI. Losses at the gene ends were 6 bases for V and 2 bases for J; bases not matched to a gene: 3. The CDR3 DNA reads as TGTGCCAGCAGGAGACAGGGGACTGGGGCCAACGTCCTGACTTTC. This translates into CASRRQGTGANVLTF.

This chain uses TRBV5-1 with TRBJ1-5; 7 bases align to TRBD1. Unmatched junction bases numbered 3, after V lost 0 bases and J lost 0 bases. CDR3 size: 16 residues. Germline values: CDR1 SGHRS, CDR2 YFSETQ. DNA of the CDR3: TGCGCCAGCAGCTTGGTTGGGACAGTTAGCAATCAGCCCCAGCATTTT. This encodes CASSLVGTVSNQPQHF.

The table lists this clone with a count of one. This chain connects TRBV10-2 to TRBJ1-1, with D perhaps TRBD1 (5 bases). Between the trimmed V and J ends, which lost 2 bases and 2 bases, there was a span of 6 bases. Germline V gene data show CDR1 as WSHSY and CDR2 as SAAADI. The CDR3 has 13 residues. CDR3 sequence (DNA): TGCGCCAGCAGTGAGCAGGGTAACACTGAAGCTTTCTTT. This translates into CASSEQGNTEAFF.

The rearrangement uses TRBV14 and TRBJ1-1, with 8 positions matching TRBD1. Germline loops: CDR1 SGHDN, CDR2 FVKESK. This CDR3 spans 16 amino acids. Trimming took 3 bases from V and 7 from J; bases not matched to a gene: 13. CDR3 DNA sequence: TGTGCCAGCAGCCAGGAACTTCAGGGGGCGCTTAGTGAAGCTTTCTTT. It encodes CASSQELQGALSEAFF.